This TCR beta chain was obtained from a study of shared clonotypes between healthy human individuals. The method was immunoSEQ multiplex PCR; TCRdb's version includes in-frame clones alone and lacks a portion of them. The table lists around 620,000 clones, roughly 95% of them singletons. From germline, CDR1 is MDHEN and CDR2 SYDVKM. The length of the CDR3 is 17 residues. Trimming took 3 bases from V and 0 from J, leaving 17 bases between them. This clone was recorded only once. Terminally differentiated effector memory CD45RA+ cells were excluded from the naive CD8 cells, which were CD45RO-negative and positively selected for CCR7.

The source material was naive CD8+ T cells sorted from blood. The chain joins TRBV28 to TRBJ2-5, with a possible D match to TRBD1 (5 bases). The source is a woman between 25 and 40 years old in good health. The CDR3 coding sequence is TGTGCCAGCAGTTTGGGTCTAAGGGGAAATCACCAAGAGACCCAGTACTTC. Protein: CASSLGLRGNHQETQYF.